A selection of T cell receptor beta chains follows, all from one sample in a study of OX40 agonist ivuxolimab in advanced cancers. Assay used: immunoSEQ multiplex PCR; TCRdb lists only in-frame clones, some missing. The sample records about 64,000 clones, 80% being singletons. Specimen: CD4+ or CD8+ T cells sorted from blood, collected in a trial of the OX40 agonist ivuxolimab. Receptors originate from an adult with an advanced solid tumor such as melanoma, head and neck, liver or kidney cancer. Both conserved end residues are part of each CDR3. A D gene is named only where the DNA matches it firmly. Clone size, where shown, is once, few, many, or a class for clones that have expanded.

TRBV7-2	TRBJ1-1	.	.	CASSLGRDRNTEAFF
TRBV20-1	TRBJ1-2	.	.	CSAQTNYGYTF
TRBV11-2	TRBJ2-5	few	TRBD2	CASSWYGTSGGETQYF
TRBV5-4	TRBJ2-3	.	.	CASSLDATSTDTQYF
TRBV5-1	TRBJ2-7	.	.	CASHTGTGLRYEQYF
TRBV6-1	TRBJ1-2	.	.	CATETDENYGYTF
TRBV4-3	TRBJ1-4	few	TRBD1	CASSRQGPTTNEKLFF
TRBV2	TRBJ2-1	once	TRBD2	CATSGGSYNEQFF
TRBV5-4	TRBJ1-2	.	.	CASSPWAGGYTF
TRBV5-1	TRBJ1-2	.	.	CASGGEAYGYTF
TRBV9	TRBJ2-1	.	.	CASSATGWYNEQFF
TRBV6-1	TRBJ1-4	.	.	CASSFGGTGNEKLFF
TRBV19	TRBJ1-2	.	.	CASSISGGGGYTF
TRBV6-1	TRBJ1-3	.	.	CATNLGNTIYF
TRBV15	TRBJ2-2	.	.	CATSRDLLNTGELFF
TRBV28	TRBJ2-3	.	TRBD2	CASRVGGALGDTQYF